This T cell receptor (beta chain) was captured in a study of blood T cell repertoires in COVID-19. The count of this clone is one. Only in-frame clones appear in the TCRdb table, and some are missing; sequencing was by immunoSEQ multiplex PCR. The table lists over 30,000 clones, roughly 77% of them singletons. Germline V lookup: CDR1 SGHTA, CDR2 FQGTGA. The CDR3 sequence is 15 residues long. Losses at the gene ends were 5 bases for V and 2 bases for J; bases not matched to a gene: 7. What was sequenced was peripheral blood. This receptor was obtained from a man older than 75 with active or convalescent COVID-19. The genes are TRBV7-3 and TRBJ2-3; 7 bases are a match to TRBD2. This CDR3 is CASSPRLAATDTQYF. The CDR3 nucleotides are TGTGCCAGCAGCCCCCGACTAGCAGCCACAGATACGCAGTATTTT.